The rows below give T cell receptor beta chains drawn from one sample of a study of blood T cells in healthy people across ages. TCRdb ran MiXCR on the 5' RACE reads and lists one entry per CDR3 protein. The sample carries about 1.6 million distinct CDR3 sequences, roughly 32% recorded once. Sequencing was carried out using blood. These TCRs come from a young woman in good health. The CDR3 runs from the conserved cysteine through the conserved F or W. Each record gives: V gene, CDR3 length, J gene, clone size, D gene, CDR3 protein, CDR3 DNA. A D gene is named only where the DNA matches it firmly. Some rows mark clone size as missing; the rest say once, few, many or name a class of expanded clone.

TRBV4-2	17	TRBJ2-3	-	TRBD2	CASSLWGGNPSTDTQYF	TGTGCCAGCAGCCTTTGGGGGGGGAATCCTAGCACAGATACGCAGTATTTT
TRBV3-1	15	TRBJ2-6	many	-	CASRPGLLGANVLTF	TGTGCCAGCAGGCCTGGGCTCCTTGGGGCCAACGTCCTGACTTTC
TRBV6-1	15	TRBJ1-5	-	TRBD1	CASVRGTGFGQPQHF	TGTGCCAGCGTTAGAGGGACAGGGTTTGGTCAGCCCCAGCATTTT
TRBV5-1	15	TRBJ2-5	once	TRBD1	CASSQRQGYQETQYF	TGCGCCAGCAGCCAAAGACAGGGGTACCAAGAGACCCAGTACTTC
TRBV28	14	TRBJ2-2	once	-	CASRSGAYTGELFF	TGTGCCAGCAGGTCGGGGGCGTACACCGGGGAGCTGTTTTTT
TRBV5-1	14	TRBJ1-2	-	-	CASSLEPGTPGYTF	TGCGCCAGCAGCTTGGAACCGGGCACCCCAGGCTACACCTTC
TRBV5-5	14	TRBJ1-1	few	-	CASSLIGSVREAFF	TGTGCCAGCAGCTTGATTGGTAGTGTCAGGGAAGCTTTCTTT
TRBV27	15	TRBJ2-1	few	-	CASRRVMSSYNEQFF	TGTGCCAGCAGGCGGGTGATGAGCTCCTACAATGAGCAGTTCTTC
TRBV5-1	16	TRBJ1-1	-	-	CASSLGPVKSNTEAFF	TGCGCCAGCAGCTTGGGGCCCGTGAAATCGAACACTGAAGCTTTCTTT
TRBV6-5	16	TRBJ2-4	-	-	CASLAQVSLAKNIQYF	TGTGCCAGTTTAGCACAGGTCTCTCTAGCCAAAAACATTCAGTACTTC
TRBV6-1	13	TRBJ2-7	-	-	CASTQSSSYEQYF	TGTGCCAGCACGCAGAGTAGCTCCTACGAGCAGTACTTC
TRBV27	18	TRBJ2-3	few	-	CASSFNPSDPILTDTQYF	TGTGCCAGCAGTTTTAACCCCTCTGATCCCATCCTCACAGATACGCAGTATTTT
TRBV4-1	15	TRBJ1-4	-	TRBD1	CASSQRDGTGVKLFF	TGCGCCAGCAGCCAGCGGGATGGGACAGGGGTAAAACTGTTTTTT
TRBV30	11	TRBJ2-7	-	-	CASKHGIEQYF	TGTGCCTCGAAACACGGGATCGAGCAGTACTTC
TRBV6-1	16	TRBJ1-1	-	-	CASSEGVYTEGTEAFF	TGTGCCAGCAGTGAAGGGGTTTACACGGAGGGCACTGAAGCTTTCTTT
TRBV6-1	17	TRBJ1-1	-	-	CASSEVIFGALDTEAFF	TGTGCCAGCAGTGAAGTCATTTTCGGGGCCCTCGACACTGAAGCTTTCTTT
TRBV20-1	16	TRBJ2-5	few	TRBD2	CSANPPSGRTQETQYF	TGCAGTGCAAACCCCCCCAGCGGGAGGACTCAAGAGACCCAGTACTTC
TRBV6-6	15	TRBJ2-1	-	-	CASSTRGSRRNEQFF	TGTGCCAGCAGTACGAGGGGGTCCCGGAGGAATGAGCAGTTCTTC
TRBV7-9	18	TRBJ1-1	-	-	CASSPPNMSQGRNTEAFF	TGTGCCAGCAGCCCCCCAAATATGTCGCAGGGTAGGAACACTGAAGCTTTCTTT
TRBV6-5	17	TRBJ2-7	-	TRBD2	CASSYSIPGLAAYEQYF	TGTGCCAGCAGTTACTCGATTCCGGGACTAGCGGCCTACGAGCAGTACTTC
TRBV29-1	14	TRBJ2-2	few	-	CSVQGLQGTGELFF	TGCAGCGTACAGGGACTCCAGGGGACCGGGGAGCTGTTTTTT
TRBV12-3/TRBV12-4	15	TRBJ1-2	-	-	CASNPRTTSNYGYTF	TGTGCCAGCAATCCGAGGACAACGTCTAACTATGGCTACACCTTC
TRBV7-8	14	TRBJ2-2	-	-	CASIQEANTGELFF	TGTGCCAGCATCCAAGAGGCGAACACCGGGGAGCTGTTTTTT
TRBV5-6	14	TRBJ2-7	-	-	CASSWAGRSYEQYF	TGTGCCAGTAGCTGGGCCGGCAGGTCCTACGAGCAGTACTTC
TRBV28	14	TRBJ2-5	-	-	CASSRPGDPETQYF	TGTGCCAGCTCCCGGCCGGGAGACCCGGAGACCCAGTACTTC
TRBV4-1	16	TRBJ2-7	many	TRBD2	CASSHGGLVNSYEQYF	TGCGCCAGCAGCCACGGGGGGTTAGTTAATTCCTACGAGCAGTACTTC